This T cell receptor beta chain is from a study of blood T cells in healthy people across ages. Study results and limitations: Naive CD4+ cells and diversity were both higher in long-lived donors than in aged donors.

Total RNA, at least 5.5 micrograms per sample, came from PBMCs. Turning to this clonotype: Its antigen is still unknown.

Through a sample-barcoded 5' primer and a J-beta primer mix, a second PCR was run for roughly 7 to 11 cycles. TCRdb passed the 5' RACE reads through MiXCR, listing each CDR3 protein once. The sample lists about 540,000 distinct CDR3 sequences, approximately 25% occurring once. The sample also formed part of further work on T cells of mothers and their children. In that study: It was related mother-child pairs that showed slightly higher overlap than unrelated pairs, without reaching significance.

The clonotype originates from a boy younger than 18 in good health. The specimen was blood.

The CDR3 here is CASNDRELDEKLFF. CDR3 nucleotide sequence: TGTGCCAGCAACGACAGGGAGTTGGATGAAAAACTGTTTTTT. The chain couples TRBV6-5 to TRBJ1-4; 7 bases agree with TRBD1. V was pared by 7 bases and J by 6 bases, with 8 bases of the junction left unmatched. Germline V CDR1 and CDR2: MNHEY, SVGAGI. The CDR3 runs 14 residues.